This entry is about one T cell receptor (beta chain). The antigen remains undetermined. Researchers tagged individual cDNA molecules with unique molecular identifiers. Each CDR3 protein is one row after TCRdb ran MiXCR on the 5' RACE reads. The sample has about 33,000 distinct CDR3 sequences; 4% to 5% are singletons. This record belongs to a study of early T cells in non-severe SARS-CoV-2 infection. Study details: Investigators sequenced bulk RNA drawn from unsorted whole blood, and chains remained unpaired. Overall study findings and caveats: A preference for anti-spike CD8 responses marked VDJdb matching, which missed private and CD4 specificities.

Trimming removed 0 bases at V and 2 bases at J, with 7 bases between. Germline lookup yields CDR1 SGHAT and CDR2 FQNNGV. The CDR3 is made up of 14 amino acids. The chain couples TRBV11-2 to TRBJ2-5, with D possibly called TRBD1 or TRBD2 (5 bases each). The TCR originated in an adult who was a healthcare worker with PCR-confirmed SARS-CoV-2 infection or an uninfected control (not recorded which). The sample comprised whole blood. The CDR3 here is CASSLEGVQETQYF. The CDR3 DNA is TGTGCCAGCAGCTTAGAGGGGGTGCAAGAGACCCAGTACTTC. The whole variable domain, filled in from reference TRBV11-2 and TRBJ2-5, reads EAGVAQSPRYKIIEKRQSVAFWCNPISGHATLYWYQQILGQGPKLLIQFQNNGVVDDSQLPKDRFSAERLKGVDSTLKIQPAKLEDSAVYLCASSLEGVQETQYFGPGTRLLVL.